This T cell receptor (beta chain) was sequenced during a study of graft-versus-host responses after intestinal transplantation. Study summary: Isolated intestinal, liver-intestinal, or multivisceral transplants were what recipients had. Anti-thymocyte globulin induction, then tacrolimus and steroids for around 3 years, went to all recipients. Study results and caveats: The presence of high graft-versus-host to host-versus-graft clonal ratios in allografts characterized patients with graft-donor T cell macrochimerism.

Using immunoSEQ multiplex PCR, the repertoire was profiled, and TCRdb retains in-frame clones only, with some absent. Found here are approximately 92,000 clones, under 95% of them singletons; the top ten hold 5% to 6.5%. Germline V lookup: CDR1 MNHEY, CDR2 SVGAGI. The CDR3 runs to 13 residues. V was clipped by 1 base and J by 8 bases, with 11 bases between them. Concerning this clone itself: Its antigen is unknown.

Sample: unstimulated CD8+ T cells sorted from spleen or lymph node cells, taken before intestinal transplant. The gene calls are TRBV6-5 and TRBJ1-2; perhaps TRBD1 as D (6 bases). The sequence was obtained from a human donor who received an intestinal transplant. CDR3 region: CASSYFYREGYTF. In DNA form, the CDR3 reads TGTGCCAGCAGTTACTTCTACAGGGAAGGCTACACCTTC.